The clone carrying this T cell receptor beta chain was counted only a few times. J gave up 2 bases and V 5 bases, and 8 bases lay outside the gene matches. Germline loops: CDR1 LNHDA, CDR2 SQIVND (reference sequence). This CDR3 has 15 residues. This entry belongs to a study of CD8+ T cells in alopecia areata. RNA was isolated and reverse transcribed to cDNA, the sequencing template. TCRdb's table, derived via immunoSEQ multiplex PCR, lists solely in-frame clones and lacks some. The sample includes 210,000 or so clones, 66% seen only once; the top ten take 0.95% to 1.5%. Specified treatment: oral pan-JAK inhibitor, 5-10 mg twice daily. Alopecia areata patients gave lesional scalp punch biopsies and peripheral blood samples.

This TCR was recovered from a human donor with alopecia areata. Sequencing was performed on CD4+ T cells sorted from blood, taken at week 44, from a patient treated with tofacitinib. This chain links TRBV19 with TRBJ1-2; TRBD1 aligns across 7 bases. CDR3 nucleotide sequence: TGTGCCAGTAGTCCGGGGACAGTGACGAACTATGGCTACACCTTC. This gives the protein CASSPGTVTNYGYTF. Combining the CDR3 with reference TRBV19 and TRBJ1-2 gives the whole variable domain DGGITQSPKYLFRKEGQNVTLSCEQNLNHDAMYWYRQDPGQGLRLIYYSQIVNDFQKGDIAEGYSVSREKKESFPLTVTSAQKNPTAFYLCASSPGTVTNYGYTFGSGTRLTVV.